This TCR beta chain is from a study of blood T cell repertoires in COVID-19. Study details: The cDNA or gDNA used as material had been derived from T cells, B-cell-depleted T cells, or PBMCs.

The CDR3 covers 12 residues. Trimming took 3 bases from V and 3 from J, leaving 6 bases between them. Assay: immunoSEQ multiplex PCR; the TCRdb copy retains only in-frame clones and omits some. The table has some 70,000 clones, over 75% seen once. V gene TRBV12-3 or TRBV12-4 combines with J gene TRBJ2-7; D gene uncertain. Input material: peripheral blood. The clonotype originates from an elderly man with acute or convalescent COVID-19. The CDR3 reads CASSLYYYEQYF. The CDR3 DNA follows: TGTGCCAGCAGTTTGTACTACTACGAGCAGTACTTC.